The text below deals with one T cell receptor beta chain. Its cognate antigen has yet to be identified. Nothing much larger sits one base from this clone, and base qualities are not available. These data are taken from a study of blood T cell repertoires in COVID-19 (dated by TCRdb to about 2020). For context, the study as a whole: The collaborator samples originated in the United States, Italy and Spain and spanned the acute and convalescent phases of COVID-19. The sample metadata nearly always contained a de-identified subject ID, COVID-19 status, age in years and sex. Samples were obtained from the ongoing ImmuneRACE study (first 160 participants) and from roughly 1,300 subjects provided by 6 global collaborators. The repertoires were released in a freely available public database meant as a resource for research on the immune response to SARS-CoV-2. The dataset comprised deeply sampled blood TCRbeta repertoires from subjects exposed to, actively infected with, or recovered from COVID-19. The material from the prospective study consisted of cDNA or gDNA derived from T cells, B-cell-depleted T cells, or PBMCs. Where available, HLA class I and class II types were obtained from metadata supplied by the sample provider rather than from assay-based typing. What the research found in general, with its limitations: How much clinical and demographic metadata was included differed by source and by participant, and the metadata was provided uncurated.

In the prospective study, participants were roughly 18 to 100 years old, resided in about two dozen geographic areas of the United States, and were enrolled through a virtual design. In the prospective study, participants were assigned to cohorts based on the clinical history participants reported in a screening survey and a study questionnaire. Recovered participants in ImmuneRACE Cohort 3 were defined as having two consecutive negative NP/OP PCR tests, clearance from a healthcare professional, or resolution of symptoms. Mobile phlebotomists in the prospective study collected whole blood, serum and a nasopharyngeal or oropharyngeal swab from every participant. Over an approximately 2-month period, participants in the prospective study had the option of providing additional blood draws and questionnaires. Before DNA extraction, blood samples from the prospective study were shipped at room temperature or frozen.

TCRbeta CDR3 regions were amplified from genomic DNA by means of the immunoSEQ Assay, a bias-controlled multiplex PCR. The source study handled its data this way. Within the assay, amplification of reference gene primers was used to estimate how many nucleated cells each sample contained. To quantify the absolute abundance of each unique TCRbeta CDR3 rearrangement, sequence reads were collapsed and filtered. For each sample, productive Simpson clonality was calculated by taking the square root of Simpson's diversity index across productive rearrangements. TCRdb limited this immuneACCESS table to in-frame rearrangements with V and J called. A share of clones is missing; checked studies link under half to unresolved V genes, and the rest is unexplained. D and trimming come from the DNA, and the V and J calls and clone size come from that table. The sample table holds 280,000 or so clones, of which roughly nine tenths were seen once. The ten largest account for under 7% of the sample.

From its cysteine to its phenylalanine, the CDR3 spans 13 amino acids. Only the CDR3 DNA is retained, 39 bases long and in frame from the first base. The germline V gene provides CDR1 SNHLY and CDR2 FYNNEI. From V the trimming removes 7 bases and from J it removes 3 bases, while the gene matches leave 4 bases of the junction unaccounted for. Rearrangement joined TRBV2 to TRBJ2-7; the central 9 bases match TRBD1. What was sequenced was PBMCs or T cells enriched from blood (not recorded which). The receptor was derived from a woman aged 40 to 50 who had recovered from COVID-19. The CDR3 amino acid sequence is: CASIRDRDYEQYF. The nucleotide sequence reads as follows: TGTGCCAGCATCCGGGACAGGGACTACGAGCAGTACTTC.